The 18 T cell receptor beta chains below all came from one sample that was sequenced in a study of blood T cells in healthy people across ages. PCR was performed a second time for about 6 to 12 cycles using a sample-barcoded 5' primer and a J-beta primer mix. TCRdb recomputed calls from the 5' RACE reads with MiXCR, one row per CDR3 protein. The sample holds roughly 1.5 million distinct CDR3 sequences, approximately 43% seen once. Input material: blood. These receptors were taken from a woman under 30 in good health.

A few counts support this clonotype. The chain uses TRBV6-5 and TRBJ1-4; 12 nucleotides agree with TRBD1. The trim removed 0 bases at V and 7 bases at J, leaving 3 bases unmatched. There are 16 residues in the CDR3. The V gene's germline CDR1 is MNHEY and CDR2 SVGAGI. The CDR3 nucleotides are TGTGCCAGCAGTTACTCGGGGACAGGGGGCGGTGAAAAACTGTTTTTT. This encodes CASSYSGTGGGEKLFF.

This CDR3 is CASSYSCPTGETQYF. CDR3 DNA sequence: TGTGCCAGCAGTTACTCATGCCCGACCGGTGAGACCCAGTACTTC. V and J are TRBV6-8 and TRBJ2-5; no firm D call. The CDR3 covers 15 residues. CDR1 is MNHGY and CDR2 is SAAAGT in the germline V gene. The V and J ends lost 0 bases and 5 bases respectively, with 13 bases between them.

The J gene is TRBJ2-5, the V gene TRBV9; D possibly uses TRBD1 or TRBD2 (6 bases each). CDR1 is SGDLS and CDR2 is YYNGEE in the germline V gene. V lost 0 bases and J 2 bases, leaving 11 bases between the germline ends. The CDR3 runs to 15 residues. The CDR3 nucleotides read TGTGCCAGCAGCGTAGGCGGGGACACTCAAGAGACCCAGTACTTC. Its translation is CASSVGGDTQETQYF.

Only one count was recorded for this clonotype. CDR3 coding DNA: TGTGCCATTAAGCCGGGACAACTCAATGAGCAGTACTTC. This encodes CAIKPGQLNEQYF. The chain employs TRBV6-2 or TRBV6-3 and TRBJ2-1; tentative D call: TRBD1 (6 bases). The J call may not be correct, given that the DNA end is closer to TRBJ2-7. The germline V gene encodes CDR1 MNHEY and CDR2 SVGEGT. The CDR3 sequence is 13 residues long.

The V gene is TRBV20-1, the J gene TRBJ2-1; no clear D. The DNA end favors TRBJ2-7, so the J call may be wrong. Germline V lookup: CDR1 DFQATT, CDR2 SNEGSKA (reference sequence). The CDR3 totals 15 residues. CDR3 nucleotide sequence: TGCAGTGCTAGAGATGGTGGGGAATCCTACAATGAGCAGTACTTC. Translating it yields CSARDGGESYNEQYF.

This clonotype has more than one count but fewer than ten. V and J are TRBV18 and TRBJ2-4, with D tentatively TRBD2 (7 bases). This CDR3 is built from 14 residues. Trimming took 0 bases from V and 6 from J, leaving 9 bases between them. Germline CDR1 is KGHSH and CDR2 is LQKENI. The CDR3 nucleotides are TGTGCCAGCTCACCACCGCGGGGGCTAAACATTCAGTACTTC. Protein sequence: CASSPPRGLNIQYF. Based on the CDR3 plus reference TRBV18 and TRBJ2-4, the full variable domain is NAGVMQNPRHLVRRRGQEARLRCSPMKGHSHVYWYRQLPEEGLKFMVYLQKENIIDESGMPKERFSAEFPKEGPSILRIQQVVRGDSAAYFCASSPPRGLNIQYFGAGTRLSVL.

The gene calls are TRBV29-1 and TRBJ2-1, with no clear D. The length of the CDR3 is 11 residues. In germline, CDR1 is SQVTM, CDR2 ANQGSEA. Between the trimmed V and J ends, which lost 7 bases and 12 bases, there was a span of 16 bases. CDR3 sequence reads: CSATKGQRQFF. The CDR3 coding sequence is TGCAGCGCCACAAAAGGGCAGAGGCAGTTCTTC.

About this clonotype: The germline gene is not matched at one end of the junction; a read error may be the cause. The chain carries TRBV11-2 and TRBJ2-3, with D uncertain. The CDR3 totals 17 residues. The germline V gene encodes CDR1 SGHAT and CDR2 FQNNGV. The chain's CDR3 is CASSLDLWAADADAQYF. CDR3 sequence (DNA): TGTGCCAGCAGCTTAGATTTGTGGGCGGCGGACGCAGATGCGCAGTATTTT.

This sequence joins TRBV20-1 and TRBJ1-1, with D uncertain. The V gene's germline CDR1 is DFQATT and CDR2 SNEGSKA (reference sequence). The germline V and J ends were trimmed by 3 bases and 5 bases, with 13 bases remaining between them. The CDR3 is 13 residues long. CDR3 DNA: TGCAGTGCTAGGAGGCGGGATTGGACTGAAGCTTTCTTT. It codes for CSARRRDWTEAFF.

The rearrangement joins TRBV25-1 to TRBJ2-3, with 7 bases fitting TRBD2. J was trimmed by 6 bases and V by 9 bases; bases with no gene match: 6. Germline values: CDR1 MGHDK, CDR2 SYGVNS. This CDR3 is 12 amino acids long. The CDR3 DNA reads TGTGCCAGTCGACTAGCTCGCGATACGCAGTATTTT. Translation gives CASRLARDTQYF.

Concerning this clonotype itself: One end of the junction fails to match germline, which may point to a read error. The CDR3 loop is CASSPTTPGDSPPHF. DNA of the CDR3: TGTGCCAGCAGCCCGACGACCCCCGGGGATTCACCCCCCCACTTT. The genes are TRBV11-1 and TRBJ1-6; unclear D gene. CDR1 SGHAT and CDR2 FQDESV come from the germline V gene (reference sequence). The CDR3 length is 15 residues. The variable domain in full, completed from reference TRBV11-1 and TRBJ1-6, reads EAEVAQSPRYKITEKSQAVAFWCDPISGHATLYWYRQILGQGPELLVQFQDESVVDDSQLPKDRFSAERLKGVDSTLKIQPAELGDSAMYLCASSPTTPGDSPPHFGNGTRLTVT.

This CDR3 reads CASSYKGGANEQFF. Written as DNA, the CDR3 is TGTGCCAGCAGTTACAAAGGGGGGGCGAATGAGCAGTTCTTC. The chain combines TRBV6-6 with TRBJ2-1, with D tentatively TRBD2 (7 bases). In germline, CDR1 is MNHNY, CDR2 SVGAGI (reference sequence). The CDR3 loop spans 14 amino acids. The V and J ends lost 2 bases and 7 bases respectively, with 12 bases between them.

This clonotype appeared a few times. The chain combines TRBV20-1 with TRBJ1-5; no clear D. This CDR3 spans 14 amino acids. The V and J ends lost 6 bases and 9 bases respectively, with 21 bases between them. Germline CDR1 DFQATT, CDR2 SNEGSKA (reference sequence). The CDR3: CSAKRRSQRSPQHF. The DNA of the CDR3 is TGCAGTGCAAAACGACGGTCCCAGCGATCGCCCCAGCATTTT.

This clonotype was observed a handful of times. The rearrangement joins TRBV7-2 to TRBJ2-3; 8 bases are a match to TRBD1. Trimming cost V 3 bases and J 4 bases; bases outside gene matches: 9. The CDR3 totals 16 residues. Germline values: CDR1 SGHTA, CDR2 FQGNSA. The CDR3 reads CASSFGQGMGADTQYF. The CDR3 DNA is TGTGCCAGCAGCTTCGGACAGGGAATGGGGGCAGATACGCAGTATTTT. Together with reference TRBV7-2 and TRBJ2-3, the CDR3 gives the full variable domain: GAGVSQSPSNKVTEKGKDVELRCDPISGHTALYWYRQSLGQGLEFLIYFQGNSAPDKSGLPSDRFSAERTGGSVSTLTIQRTQQEDSAVYLCASSFGQGMGADTQYFGPGTRLTVL.

A few counts support this clonotype. V usage is TRBV5-1 and J usage is TRBJ1-1, with unresolved D. Trimming left V 1 base short and J 8 bases short, with 12 bases between. CDR1 is SGHRS, CDR2 YFSETQ, per germline. CDR3 size: 13 residues. The CDR3 bases are TGCGCCAGCAGCTTGCCCGAGGGCACCGAAGCTTTCTTT. Translated: CASSLPEGTEAFF. Combining the CDR3 with reference TRBV5-1 and TRBJ1-1 gives the whole variable domain KAGVTQTPRYLIKTRGQQVTLSCSPISGHRSVSWYQQTPGQGLQFLFEYFSETQRNKGNFPGRFSGRQFSNSRSEMNVSTLELGDSALYLCASSLPEGTEAFFGQGTRLTVV.

This clonotype has a count of ten or more. The chain is built from TRBV20-1 and TRBJ2-1; D perhaps matches TRBD2 (5 bases). The tail of the sequence fits TRBJ2-7 better, so the J call may be wrong. The V gene's germline CDR1 is DFQATT and CDR2 SNEGSKA (reference sequence). This CDR3 has 13 amino acids. Here the CDR3 DNA reads TGCAGTGGGTCTTCGGGGTACTACAATGAGCAGTACTTC. This encodes CSGSSGYYNEQYF.

This clonotype was seen a few times. The genes are TRBV7-3 and TRBJ2-1, with D tentatively TRBD2 (6 bases). Germline V gene sequence: CDR1 SGHTA, CDR2 FQGTGA. The V end lost 2 bases, the J end lost 7 bases, and 12 bases lay between the germline ends. The CDR3 contains 14 residues. CDR3 sequence reads: CASSLSTSMNEQFF. The CDR3 region has the DNA TGTGCCAGCAGCTTATCGACTAGTATGAATGAGCAGTTCTTC.

The rearrangement links TRBV7-2 to TRBJ1-4, with 7 nucleotides matching TRBD1. The CDR3 totals 14 residues. In germline, CDR1 is SGHTA, CDR2 FQGNSA. V lost 6 bases to trimming and J lost 7 bases; unmatched junction nucleotides: 8. The CDR3, as DNA: TGTGCCAGCAGAAACGACAGGGCGTCTGAAAAACTGTTTTTT. Translated: CASRNDRASEKLFF.